The 32 T cell receptor beta chains presented below share a single source sample, sequenced in a study of post-analysis software for immune sequencing data (dated by TCRdb to between 2015 and 2016). The full study reports these points: Patients showed significantly higher frequencies than controls for several TRBV segments, among them TRBV5-6, TRBV5-1 and TRBV20-1.

No antigen has been assigned to these receptors. The receptor library was made with PCR. TCRdb shows the sequencer as Illumina HiSeq 2500. To reduce PCR and sequencing biases, unique molecular identifiers were built into the TCR beta cDNA libraries. TCRdb reanalyzed the raw reads on its own, using fastp at Q25 for trimming and MiXCR for clone calling, and kept in-frame beta chains. Each entry merges the rows of one CDR3 protein and shows their most common DNA and genes. Present in this sample are 150,000 to 200,000 distinct CDR3 sequences, approximately 30% of which were seen just once. Approximately 1.4% of the sample comes from the top ten. The sequenced sample was blood. The receptors were gathered from a girl aged 10-17 years with multiple sclerosis.

Details on this clonotype: A much larger clone differs by one base, so this may be a read error. The genes are TRBV4-2 and TRBJ1-4; TRBD1 might be the D (5 bases). Germline V gives CDR1 LGHNA, CDR2 YNFKEQ. The CDR3 length is 16 residues. CDR3 nucleotides: TGTGCCGGCAGCCTCGGGACGCCGGCAACTAATGAAAAACTGTTTTTT. This sequence encodes CAGSLGTPATNEKLFF.

This clonotype occurred a few times. This chain uses TRBV14 with TRBJ2-3; D is undetermined. CDR3 size: 11 residues. Germline values: CDR1 SGHDN, CDR2 FVKESK. V lost 5 bases, J lost 3 bases, and 3 bases lay in between. The CDR3 DNA reads TGTGCCAGCAGCGATACAGATACGCAGTATTTT. Translation: CASSDTDTQYF.

The genes are TRBV12-3 or TRBV12-4 and TRBJ1-4; D is undetermined. The V end lost 2 bases, the J end lost 0 bases, and 7 bases lay between the germline ends. The CDR3 totals 15 residues. In nucleotides, the CDR3 is TGTGCCAGCAGTTTATACGGGGCAACTAATGAAAAACTGTTTTTT. Its translation is CASSLYGATNEKLFF.

This clonotype came up a few times. The rearrangement joins TRBV30 to TRBJ1-6; D gene uncertain. CDR1 is GTSNPN, CDR2 SVGIG, per germline (reference sequence). This CDR3 is built from 13 residues. V was shortened by 4 bases and J by 5 bases, with 9 bases between the two germline ends. The CDR3 is CAWTASDNSPLHF. Written as DNA, the CDR3 is TGTGCCTGGACGGCATCGGATAATTCACCCCTCCACTTT.

At least ten counts were recorded for this clonotype. The genes are TRBV7-8 and TRBJ2-3; 8 bases are shared with TRBD1. The germline gives CDR1 SGHVS, CDR2 FQNEAQ. The CDR3 is 15 residues long. V lost 4 bases to trimming and J lost 0 bases; unmatched junction nucleotides: 3. In DNA form, the CDR3 reads TGTGCCAGCAGCTCGGGACAGGCCAGCACAGATACGCAGTATTTT. Residues: CASSSGQASTDTQYF.

This sequence joins TRBV20-1 and TRBJ1-1; D not resolved. In germline, CDR1 is DFQATT, CDR2 SNEGSKA (reference sequence). Trimming took off 6 bases at V and 5 bases at J, with 10 bases between the two ends. CDR3 size: 11 residues. The CDR3 nucleotides read TGCAGTGCAGGACCGCGTACTGAAGCTTTCTTT. It codes for CSAGPRTEAFF.

This clonotype has only one observation. A read error is possible here, since a much larger clone lies one base away. The CDR3 sequence: CTSNGGVADTQYF. For the CDR3, the DNA is TGTACCAGCAACGGGGGGGTCGCAGATACGCAGTATTTT. The chain joins TRBV7-3 to TRBJ2-3; 8 bases line up with TRBD2. This CDR3 is built from 13 residues. Germline V gene sequence: CDR1 SGHTA, CDR2 FQGTGA.

In the case of this clonotype: This may arise from a read error, as a much more abundant clone is one base away. V and J are TRBV20-1 and TRBJ1-2; possibly TRBD1 for D (5 bases). CDR3 length: 14 residues. Germline V gene data show CDR1 as DFQATT and CDR2 as SNEGSKA (reference sequence). Here the CDR3 reads CSASNRPTNYGHTF. The CDR3 DNA reads as TGCAGTGCTAGTAACAGGCCCACTAACTATGGCCACACCTTC.

Regarding this clonotype: This may arise from a read error, as a much more abundant clone is one base away. The J gene is TRBJ2-1, the V gene TRBV29-1, with 7 bases fitting TRBD2. Germline-derived CDR1 and CDR2 are SQVTM and ANQGSEA. The CDR3 runs 15 residues. CDR3 bases: TGCAACGTTGAAGAGAGGCTAGCGGTCTACAATGAGCAGTTCTTC. This translates into CNVEERLAVYNEQFF.

The CDR3 sequence is CASSPLRRDSSYEQYF. The CDR3, as DNA: TGTGCCAGCAGCCCTCTTAGGAGGGATAGCTCCTACGAGCAGTACTTC. V is TRBV11-2 and J is TRBJ2-7, with a tentative D call TRBD2 (6 bases). Per germline, CDR1 SGHAT and CDR2 FQNNGV. This CDR3 is 16 amino acids long. V lost 5 bases and J lost 0, with 17 bases in between.

V and J are TRBV11-2 and TRBJ1-1, with D unresolved. The V end was cut by 2 bases, the J end by 5 bases, with 6 bases between. Germline assignment: CDR1 SGHAT and CDR2 FQNNGV. The CDR3 consists of 12 residues. The CDR3 DNA sequence: TGTGCCAGCAGCTTACGGGGTACTGAAGCTTTCTTT. It specifies CASSLRGTEAFF.

In its sample, this clonotype was seen a few times. The chain uses TRBV2 and TRBJ2-5, with D maybe TRBD1 (5 bases). The CDR3 consists of 12 residues. CDR1 and CDR2 (germline): SNHLY, FYNNEI. The ends were cut back, 6 bases at V and 11 bases at J, with 16 bases in the middle. CDR3 protein: CASRDTLGEQYF. The CDR3 DNA reads as TGTGCCAGCAGAGACACCCTAGGGGAACAGTACTTC.

At least ten counts were recorded for this clonotype. This rearrangement joins TRBV27 to TRBJ2-5, with a weak D call TRBD2 (5 bases). Germline loops: CDR1 MNHEY, CDR2 SMNVEV (reference sequence). There are 14 residues in the CDR3. V lost 5 bases and J 3 bases, leaving 13 bases between the germline ends. DNA for the CDR3: TGTGCCAGCAGTCCAGCGGAAGGAAAAGAGACCCAGTACTTC. It specifies CASSPAEGKETQYF.

This clonotype was seen a handful of times. This chain connects TRBV29-1 to TRBJ2-1; TRBD1 agrees at 9 bases. This CDR3 region has 14 residues. Trimming at V came to 4 bases and at J to 10 bases, leaving 11 bases not matched to a gene. In germline, CDR1 is SQVTM, CDR2 ANQGSEA. CDR3 sequence reads: CSVARGQGFYEQFF. The CDR3, as DNA: TGCAGCGTTGCAAGGGGACAGGGCTTCTACGAGCAGTTCTTC.

This clonotype came up many times. The genes are TRBV27 and TRBJ1-2; 9 bases are a match to TRBD1. Trimming took 6 bases from V and 3 from J; bases not matched to a gene: 11. The CDR3 is 16 residues long. Germline V lookup: CDR1 MNHEY, CDR2 SMNVEV (reference sequence). The CDR3 region is CASRILGGQGDYGYTF. Written as DNA, the CDR3 is TGTGCCAGCAGAATATTAGGGGGACAGGGTGACTATGGCTACACCTTC.

To note about this clonotype: Just one base apart from a much larger clone, this may be a read error. This CDR3 reads CSVEAGNEQYF. CDR3 sequence (DNA): TGCAGCGTTGAGGCAGGGAATGAGCAGTACTTC. The genes are TRBV29-1 and TRBJ2-7; tentatively, D is TRBD1 (5 bases). This CDR3 has 11 amino acids. From germline, CDR1 is SQVTM and CDR2 ANQGSEA. The ends were cut back, 3 bases at V and 7 bases at J, with 10 bases in the middle.

Notes on this clonotype: This may be a read error: a much more frequent sequence differs by one nucleotide. This chain uses TRBV5-1 with TRBJ2-5; 7 bases are shared with TRBD1. Gene TRBJ2-1 matches the end of the DNA better, so the J call may be wrong. This CDR3 spans 14 amino acids. In germline, CDR1 is SGHRS, CDR2 YFSETQ. The CDR3 sequence: CASSQGQRQETQFF. In DNA form, the CDR3 reads TGCGCCAGCAGTCAGGGACAGCGACAAGAGACCCAGTTCTTC.

V usage is TRBV18 and J usage is TRBJ2-6; D possibly uses TRBD1 or TRBD2 (6 bases each). Germline V gene sequence: CDR1 KGHSH, CDR2 LQKENI. The germline V and J ends were trimmed by 6 bases and 4 bases, with 10 bases remaining between them. CDR3 length: 14 amino acids. The CDR3: CASSPGAGANVLTF. As DNA, the CDR3 is TGTGCCAGCTCGCCGGGGGCAGGGGCCAACGTCCTGACTTTC.

A remark on this clonotype: A much larger clone lies one base from this, so it may be a read error. The chain is built from TRBV3-1 and TRBJ2-7, with D unresolved. CDR3 length equals 15 residues. Looked up from germline, CDR1 is LGHDT and CDR2 is YNNKEL (reference sequence). V lost 0 bases, J lost 3 bases, and 12 bases lay in between. The CDR3 region is CASSQDLVLGYEQYF. DNA for the CDR3: TGTGCCAGCAGCCAAGATCTGGTCTTGGGCTACGAGCAGTACTTC.

V and J are TRBV20-1 and TRBJ1-6, with D perhaps matching TRBD1 (6 bases). V lost 6 bases, J lost 9 bases, and 21 bases lay in between. Per germline, CDR1 DFQATT and CDR2 SNEGSKA (reference sequence). CDR3 size: 15 residues. The CDR3 bases are TGCAGTGCAGGGGGGGTAACAGGCGCGGGTTCACCCCTCCACTTT. Its translation is CSAGGVTGAGSPLHF.

Turning to this clonotype: Given a much more abundant clone one base away, this may be a read error. The V and J genes are TRBV20-1 and TRBJ2-1; tentative D call: TRBD2 (5 bases). Germline CDR1 is DFQATT and CDR2 is SNEGSKA (reference sequence). The CDR3 totals 13 residues. CDR3 protein: CSAPGVVGNEQLF. In DNA form, the CDR3 reads TGCAGTGCTCCAGGTGTGGTCGGGAATGAGCAGTTATTC.

This clonotype occurred once. This may be a read error, as it is one base from a much larger clone. V is TRBV29-1 and J is TRBJ2-7; the D is unclear. Germline V gives CDR1 SQVTM, CDR2 ANQGSEA. Trimming pared 1 base from V and 7 bases from J, leaving 20 bases between. This CDR3 has 15 residues. The CDR3 is CSVEVAGKSHNEQYF. CDR3 nucleotides: TGCAGCGTTGAAGTGGCAGGAAAGTCCCACAATGAGCAGTACTTC.

In this sample, this clonotype turned up many times. V is TRBV11-2 and J is TRBJ2-5; tentatively, D is TRBD2 (5 bases). CDR1 is SGHAT, CDR2 FQNNGV, per germline. Deletions cut 4 bases from V and 2 bases from J, with 14 bases between. CDR3 length: 15 residues. CDR3 sequence reads: CASSSPRGFQETQYF. CDR3 nucleotides: TGTGCCAGCAGCTCACCACGAGGGTTTCAAGAGACCCAGTACTTC.

The V and J genes are TRBV7-8 and TRBJ1-5; the match to TRBD1 covers 7 bases. In germline, CDR1 is SGHVS, CDR2 FQNEAQ. This CDR3 is 13 amino acids long. The V gene end was trimmed by 5 bases and the J gene end by 6 bases; junction bases not matched to a gene: 4. The CDR3 spells CASSPDRAQPQHF. The CDR3 DNA reads TGTGCCAGCAGCCCAGACAGGGCTCAGCCCCAGCATTTT.

This clonotype was seen more than once but under ten times. The CDR3 sequence is CASSRSPSRGYSYEQYF. In DNA form, the CDR3 reads TGTGCCAGCAGTCGATCCCCAAGCCGCGGATATTCCTACGAGCAGTACTTC. The rearrangement links TRBV27 to TRBJ2-7; D is unclear. Germline V gene sequence: CDR1 MNHEY, CDR2 SMNVEV (reference sequence). The CDR3 is 17 residues long. V was pared by 5 bases and J by 1 base, with 21 bases between.

A note on this clonotype: This may be a read error, as it is one base from a much larger clone. The chain uses TRBV9 and TRBJ2-5; 7 bases line up with TRBD1. The CDR3 totals 14 residues. V lost 2 bases, J lost 11 bases, and 12 bases stayed unmatched. Germline V lookup: CDR1 SGDLS, CDR2 YYNGEE. CDR3 protein: CASSVADRYNEQYF. The CDR3 DNA is TGTGCCAGCAGCGTCGCGGACAGGTACAATGAGCAGTACTTC.

On this clonotype itself: This may be a read error: a much more frequent sequence differs by one nucleotide. This chain links TRBV7-8 with TRBJ2-3; D unresolved. The V gene's germline CDR1 is SGHVS and CDR2 FQNEAQ. V lost 1 base and J 2 bases, leaving 10 bases between the germline ends. The CDR3 length is 15 residues. DNA of the CDR3: TGTGCCAGCAGCTTAGACCACTACTCCACAGATACGCAGTATTTT. Encoded protein: CASSLDHYSTDTQYF. Variable domain in full (rest from reference TRBV7-8 and TRBJ2-3): GAGVSQSPRYKVAKRGQDVALRCDPISGHVSLFWYQQALGQGPEFLTYFQNEAQLDKSGLPSDRFFAERPEGSVSTLKIQRTQQEDSAVYLCASSLDHYSTDTQYFGPGTRLTVL.

This clonotype showed up just a few times. A read error is possible here, since a much larger clone lies one base away. The genes are TRBV12-3 or TRBV12-4 and TRBJ2-1, with D possibly TRBD1 on 5 matching bases. The CDR3 length is 13 residues. The CDR3 region has the DNA TGTACCAGCACTGACAGCTCCTACAATGAGCAGTTCTTC. Translating it yields CTSTDSSYNEQFF.

This clonotype was observed once. Compared with germline, one end of the junction differs, possibly owing to a read error. The chain carries TRBV5-5 and TRBJ1-2, with D unclear. Per germline, CDR1 SGHKS and CDR2 YYEKEE (reference sequence). This CDR3 contains 14 residues. CDR3 coding DNA: TGTGCCAGCAGCTTGGAGCAGGCTAACTATAGCTACACCTTC. Encoded protein: CASSLEQANYSYTF.

Ten or more counts support this clonotype. The V and J genes are TRBV20-1 and TRBJ2-7; 8 bases match TRBD1. The junction had 10 bases not matched to a gene; V was cut back by 6 bases and J by 6 bases. The CDR3 spans 13 residues. The germline CDR1 and CDR2 sequences are DFQATT and SNEGSKA (reference sequence). This CDR3 is CSAEGQVEGEQYF. As DNA, the CDR3 is TGCAGTGCCGAGGGACAGGTAGAGGGCGAGCAGTACTTC.

The chain is built from TRBV7-8 and TRBJ1-2, with 8 bases aligning to TRBD1. The CDR3 has 16 residues. V shed 0 bases, J shed 5 bases, and the junction held 8 bases outside the gene matches. Germline V gene data show CDR1 as SGHVS and CDR2 as FQNEAQ. CDR3 DNA sequence: TGTGCCAGCAGCTTAGCTAACTCAGGGGGCGTATATGGCTACACCTTC. Translating it yields CASSLANSGGVYGYTF.

The V call is TRBV3-1, the J call TRBJ1-4; D remains unclear. Trimming pared 1 base from V and 4 bases from J, leaving 4 bases between. The CDR3 runs 13 residues. Per the germline V gene, CDR1 is LGHDT and CDR2 is YNNKEL (reference sequence). For the CDR3, the DNA is TGTGCCAGCAGCCAAGGTGTTAATGAAAAACTGTTTTTT. Amino acid sequence: CASSQGVNEKLFF.